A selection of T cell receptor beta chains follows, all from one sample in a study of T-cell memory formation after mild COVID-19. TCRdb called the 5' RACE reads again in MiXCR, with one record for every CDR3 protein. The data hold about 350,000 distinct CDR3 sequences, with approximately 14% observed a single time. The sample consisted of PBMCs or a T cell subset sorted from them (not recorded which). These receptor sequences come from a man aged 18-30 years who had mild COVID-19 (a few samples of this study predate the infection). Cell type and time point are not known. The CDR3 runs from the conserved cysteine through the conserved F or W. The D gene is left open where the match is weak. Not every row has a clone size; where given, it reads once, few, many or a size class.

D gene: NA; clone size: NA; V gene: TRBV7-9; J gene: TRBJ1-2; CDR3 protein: CASSLSRGAGGYTF; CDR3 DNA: TGTGCCAGCAGCTTATCCCGGGGGGCTGGTGGCTACACCTTC
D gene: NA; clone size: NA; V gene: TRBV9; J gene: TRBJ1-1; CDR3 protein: CASSVSTVDTEAFF; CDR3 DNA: TGTGCCAGCAGCGTAAGCACGGTAGACACTGAAGCTTTCTTT
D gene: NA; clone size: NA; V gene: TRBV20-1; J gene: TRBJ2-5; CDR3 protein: CSATLRDQPVETQYF; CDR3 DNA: TGCAGTGCTACCCTCCGGGACCAGCCAGTAGAGACCCAGTACTTC
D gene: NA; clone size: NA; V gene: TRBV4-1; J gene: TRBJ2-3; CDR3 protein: CASSQVYISTDTQYF; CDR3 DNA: TGCGCCAGCAGCCAAGTATACATCAGCACAGATACGCAGTATTTT
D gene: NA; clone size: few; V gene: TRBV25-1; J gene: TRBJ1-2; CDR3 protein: CASQTWRAGYTF; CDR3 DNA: TGTGCCAGCCAAACCTGGAGGGCAGGTTACACCTTC
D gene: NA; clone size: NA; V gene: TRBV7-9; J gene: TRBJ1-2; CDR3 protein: CASSLLLALRDYGYTF; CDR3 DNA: TGTGCCAGCAGCCTCCTCTTGGCCTTAAGAGACTATGGCTACACCTTC
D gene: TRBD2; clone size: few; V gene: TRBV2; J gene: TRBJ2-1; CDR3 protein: CASSVGLAGALGNEQFF; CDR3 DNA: TGTGCCAGCAGTGTCGGACTAGCGGGGGCCCTGGGGAATGAGCAGTTCTTC
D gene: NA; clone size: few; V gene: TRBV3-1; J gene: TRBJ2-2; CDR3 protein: CASSQGTTGELFF; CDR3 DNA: TGTGCCAGCAGCCAGGGGACGACCGGGGAGCTGTTTTTT
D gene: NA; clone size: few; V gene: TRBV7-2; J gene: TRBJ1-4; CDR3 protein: CASSTSRSGNEKLFF; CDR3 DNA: TGTGCCAGCAGCACCAGCAGGAGTGGGAATGAAAAACTGTTTTTT
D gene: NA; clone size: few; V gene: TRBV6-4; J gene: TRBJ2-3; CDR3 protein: CASSAGRSTDTQYF; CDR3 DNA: TGTGCCAGCAGCGCAGGGAGGAGCACAGATACGCAGTATTTT
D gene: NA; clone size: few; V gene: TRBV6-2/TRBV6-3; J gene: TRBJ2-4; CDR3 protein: CASTDRNIQYF; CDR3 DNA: TGTGCCAGCACGGACAGAAACATTCAGTACTTC
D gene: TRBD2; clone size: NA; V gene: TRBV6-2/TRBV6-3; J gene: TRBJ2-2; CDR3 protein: CASFGHAGRDGTNTGELFF; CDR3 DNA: TGTGCCAGCTTTGGACACGCGGGGAGGGACGGAACGAACACCGGGGAGCTGTTTTTT
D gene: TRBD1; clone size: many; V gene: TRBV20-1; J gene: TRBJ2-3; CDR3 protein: CSAIPGTGVKDTQYF; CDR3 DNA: TGCAGTGCTATACCCGGGACAGGGGTAAAAGATACGCAGTATTTT
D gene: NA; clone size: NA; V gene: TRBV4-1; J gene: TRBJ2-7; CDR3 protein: CASERRSSYEQYF; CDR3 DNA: TGCGCCAGCGAACGTAGGAGCTCCTACGAGCAGTACTTC
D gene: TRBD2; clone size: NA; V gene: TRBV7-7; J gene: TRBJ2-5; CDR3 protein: CASSLGSGGAKETQYF; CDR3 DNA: TGTGCCAGCAGCTTAGGCAGCGGGGGAGCCAAAGAGACCCAGTACTTC
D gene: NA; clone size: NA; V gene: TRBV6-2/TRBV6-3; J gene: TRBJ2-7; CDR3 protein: CASSYSRGQSYEQYF; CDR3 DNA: TGTGCCAGCAGTTACTCGCGGGGACAGTCTTACGAGCAGTACTTC
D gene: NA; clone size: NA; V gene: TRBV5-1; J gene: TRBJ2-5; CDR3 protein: CASSSYRVTETQYF; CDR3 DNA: TGCGCCAGCAGCTCGTACAGGGTAACGGAGACCCAGTACTTC
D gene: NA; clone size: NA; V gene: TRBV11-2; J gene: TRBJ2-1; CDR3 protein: CASSYLAYNEQFF; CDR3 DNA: TGTGCCAGCAGCTATCTGGCCTACAATGAGCAGTTCTTC
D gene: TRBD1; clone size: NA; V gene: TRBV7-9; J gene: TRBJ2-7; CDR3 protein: CASSLEGAGIYEQYF; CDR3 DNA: TGTGCCAGCAGCTTAGAGGGGGCCGGTATCTACGAGCAGTACTTC
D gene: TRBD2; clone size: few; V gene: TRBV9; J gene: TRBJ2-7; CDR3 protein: CASSVEAGAYEQYF; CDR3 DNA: TGTGCCAGCAGCGTGGAAGCGGGGGCCTACGAGCAGTACTTC
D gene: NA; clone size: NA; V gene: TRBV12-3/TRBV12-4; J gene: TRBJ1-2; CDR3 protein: CASRPGAYGYTF; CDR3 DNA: TGTGCCAGCAGACCAGGAGCCTATGGCTACACCTTC
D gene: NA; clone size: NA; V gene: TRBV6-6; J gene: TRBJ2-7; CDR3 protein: CASRGAGGPTYEQYF; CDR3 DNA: TGTGCCAGCAGGGGGGCGGGCGGGCCCACCTACGAGCAGTACTTC
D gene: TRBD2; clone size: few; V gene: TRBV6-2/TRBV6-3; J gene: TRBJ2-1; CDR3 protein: CASSWQRGTEQFF; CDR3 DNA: TGTGCCAGCAGTTGGCAGCGGGGGACTGAGCAGTTCTTC
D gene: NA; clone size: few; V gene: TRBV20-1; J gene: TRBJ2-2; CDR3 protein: CSARDRLRWVAGELFF; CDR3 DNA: TGCAGTGCTAGAGATAGGCTTCGGTGGGTTGCCGGGGAGCTGTTTTTT
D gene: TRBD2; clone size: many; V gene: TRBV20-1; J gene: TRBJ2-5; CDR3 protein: CSARDLMTSGVETQYF; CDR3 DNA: TGCAGTGCTAGAGATCTAATGACTAGCGGGGTAGAGACCCAGTACTTC
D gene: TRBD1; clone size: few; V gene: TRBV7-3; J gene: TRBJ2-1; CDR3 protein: CASSRGRGQGDGEQFF; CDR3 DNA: TGTGCCAGCAGCAGAGGGCGGGGACAGGGTGACGGGGAGCAGTTCTTC
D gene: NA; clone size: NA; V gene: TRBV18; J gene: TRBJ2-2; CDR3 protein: CASSQRTNTGELFF; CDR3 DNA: TGTGCCAGCTCCCAGCGGACGAACACCGGGGAGCTGTTTTTT
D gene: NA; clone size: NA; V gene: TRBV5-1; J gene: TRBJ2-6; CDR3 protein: CASSFGGGRANVLTF; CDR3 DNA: TGCGCCAGCAGCTTTGGGGGAGGTCGGGCCAACGTCCTGACTTTC
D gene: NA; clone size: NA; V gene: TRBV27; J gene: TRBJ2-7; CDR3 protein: CASWGRRSYEQYF; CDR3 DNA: TGTGCCAGCTGGGGACGGAGGTCCTACGAGCAGTACTTC
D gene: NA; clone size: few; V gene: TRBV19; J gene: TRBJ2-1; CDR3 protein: CASGSYNEQFF; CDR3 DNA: TGTGCCAGTGGGTCCTACAATGAGCAGTTCTTC
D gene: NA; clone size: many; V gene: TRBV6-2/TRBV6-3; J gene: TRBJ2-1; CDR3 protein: CASSYSIGGPEQFF; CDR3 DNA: TGTGCCAGCAGTTACTCGATAGGTGGCCCTGAGCAGTTCTTC
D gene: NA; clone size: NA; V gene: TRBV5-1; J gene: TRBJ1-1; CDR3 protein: CASSPGAGGSTEAFF; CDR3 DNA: TGCGCCAGCAGCCCAGGGGCGGGGGGGAGCACTGAAGCTTTCTTT
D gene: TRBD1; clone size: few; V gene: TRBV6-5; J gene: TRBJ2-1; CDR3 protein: CASRKDRTSGNEQFF; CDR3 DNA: TGTGCCAGCAGAAAGGACAGGACGTCCGGCAATGAGCAGTTCTTC
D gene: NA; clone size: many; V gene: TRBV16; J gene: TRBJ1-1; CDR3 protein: CASSQTLNTEAFF; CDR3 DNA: TGTGCCAGCAGCCAAACCTTGAACACTGAAGCTTTCTTT
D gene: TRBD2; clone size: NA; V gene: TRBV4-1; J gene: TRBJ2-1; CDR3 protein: CASSHGLRGSSYNEQFF; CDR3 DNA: TGCGCCAGCAGCCATGGTTTGCGGGGGAGTTCCTACAATGAGCAGTTCTTC
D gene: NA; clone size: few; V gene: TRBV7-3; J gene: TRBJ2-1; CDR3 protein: CASSPSGGSTYNEQFF; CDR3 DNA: TGTGCCAGCAGTCCATCAGGGGGGAGTACCTACAATGAGCAGTTCTTC
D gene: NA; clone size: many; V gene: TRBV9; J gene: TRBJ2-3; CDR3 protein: CASTPVGDTQYF; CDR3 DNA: TGTGCCAGCACCCCTGTTGGAGATACGCAGTATTTT
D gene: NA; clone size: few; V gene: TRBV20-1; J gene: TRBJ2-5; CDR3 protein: CSARGASREETQYF; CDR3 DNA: TGCAGTGCTAGAGGTGCTAGCCGGGAAGAGACCCAGTACTTC
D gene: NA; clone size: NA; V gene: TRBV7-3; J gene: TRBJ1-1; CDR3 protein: CASSLEASTEAFF; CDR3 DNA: TGTGCCAGCAGCTTGGAGGCCAGCACTGAAGCTTTCTTT
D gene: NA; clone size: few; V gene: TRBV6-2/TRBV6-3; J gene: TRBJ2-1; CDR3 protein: CASIGGNNEQFF; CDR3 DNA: TGTGCCAGCATCGGAGGAAACAATGAGCAGTTCTTC
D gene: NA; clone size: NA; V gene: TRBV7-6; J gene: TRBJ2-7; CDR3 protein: CASSLGEYYEQYF; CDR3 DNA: TGTGCCAGCAGCTTAGGGGAATACTACGAGCAGTACTTC
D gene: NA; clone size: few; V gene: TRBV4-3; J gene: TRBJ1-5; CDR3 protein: CASSQELGWRQPQHF; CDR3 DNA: TGCGCCAGCAGCCAAGAACTGGGGTGGAGGCAGCCCCAGCATTTT
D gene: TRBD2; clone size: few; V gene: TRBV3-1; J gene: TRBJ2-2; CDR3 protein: CASSQAAGGANTGELFF; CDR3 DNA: TGTGCCAGCAGCCAAGCGGCGGGGGGTGCGAACACCGGGGAGCTGTTTTTT
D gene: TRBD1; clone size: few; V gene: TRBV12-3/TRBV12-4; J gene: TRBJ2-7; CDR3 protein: CASRPGTGGYEQYF; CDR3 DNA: TGTGCCAGCAGACCCGGGACAGGGGGCTACGAGCAGTACTTC
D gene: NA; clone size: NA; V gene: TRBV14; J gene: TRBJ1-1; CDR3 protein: CASSGGALDTEAFF; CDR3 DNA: TGTGCCAGCAGCGGGGGGGCACTGGACACTGAAGCTTTCTTT